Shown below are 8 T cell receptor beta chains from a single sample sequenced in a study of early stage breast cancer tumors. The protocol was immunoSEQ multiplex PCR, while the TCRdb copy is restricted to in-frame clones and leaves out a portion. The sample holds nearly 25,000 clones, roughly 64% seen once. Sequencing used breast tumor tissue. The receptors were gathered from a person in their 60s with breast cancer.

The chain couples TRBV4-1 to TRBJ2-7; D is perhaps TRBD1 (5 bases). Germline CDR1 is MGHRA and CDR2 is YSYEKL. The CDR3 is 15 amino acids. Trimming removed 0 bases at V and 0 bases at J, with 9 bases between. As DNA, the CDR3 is TGCGCCAGCAGCCAAGAGTGGGGCCTCTCCTACGAGCAGTACTTC. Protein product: CASSQEWGLSYEQYF.

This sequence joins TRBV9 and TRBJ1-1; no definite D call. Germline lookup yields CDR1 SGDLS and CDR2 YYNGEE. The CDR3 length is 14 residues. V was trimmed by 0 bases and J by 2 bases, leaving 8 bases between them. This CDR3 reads CASSVAGTNTEAFF. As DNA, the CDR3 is TGTGCCAGCAGCGTAGCGGGTACAAACACTGAAGCTTTCTTT.

CDR3 coding DNA: TGCGCCAGCAGCTTGTACTCTCGCCTCCGAGGCTACACCTTC. This sequence encodes CASSLYSRLRGYTF. The chain uses TRBV5-1 and TRBJ1-2, with D hard to call. CDR1 SGHRS and CDR2 YFSETQ come from the germline V gene. The CDR3 consists of 14 residues. Trimming left V 1 base short and J 8 bases short, with 15 bases between.

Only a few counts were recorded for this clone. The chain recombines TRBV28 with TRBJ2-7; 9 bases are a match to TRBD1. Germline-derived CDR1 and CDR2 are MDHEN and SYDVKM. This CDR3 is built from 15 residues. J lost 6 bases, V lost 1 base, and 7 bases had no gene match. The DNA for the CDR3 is TGTGCCAGCAGTTTATTCGGGGACAGGGCGAGCGAGCAGTACTTC. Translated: CASSLFGDRASEQYF.

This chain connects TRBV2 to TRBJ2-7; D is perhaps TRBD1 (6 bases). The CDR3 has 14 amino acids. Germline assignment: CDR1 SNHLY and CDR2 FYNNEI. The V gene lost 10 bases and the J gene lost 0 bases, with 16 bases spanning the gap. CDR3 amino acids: CATLRTASSYEQYF. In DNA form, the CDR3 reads TGTGCCACCCTCCGGACAGCTAGCTCCTACGAGCAGTACTTC.

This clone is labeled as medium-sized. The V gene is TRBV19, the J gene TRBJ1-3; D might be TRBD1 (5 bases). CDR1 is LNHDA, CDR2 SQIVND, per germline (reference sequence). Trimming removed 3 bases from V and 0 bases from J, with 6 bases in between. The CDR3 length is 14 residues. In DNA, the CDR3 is TGTGCCAGTAGTATGGGGCACTCTGGAAACACCATATATTTT. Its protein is CASSMGHSGNTIYF.

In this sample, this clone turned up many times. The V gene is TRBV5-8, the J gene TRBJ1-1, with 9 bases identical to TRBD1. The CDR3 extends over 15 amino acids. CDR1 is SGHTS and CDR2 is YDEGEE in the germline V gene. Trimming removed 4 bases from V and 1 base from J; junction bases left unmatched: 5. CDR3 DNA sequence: TGTGCCAGCAGCCACGGGACAGGGCCGAACACTGAAGCTTTCTTT. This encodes CASSHGTGPNTEAFF.

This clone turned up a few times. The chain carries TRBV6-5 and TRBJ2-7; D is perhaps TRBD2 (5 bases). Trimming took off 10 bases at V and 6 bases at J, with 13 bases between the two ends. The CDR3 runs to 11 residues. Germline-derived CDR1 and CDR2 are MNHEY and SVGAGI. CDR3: CATHRAGEQYF. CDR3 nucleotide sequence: TGTGCCACCCACCGCGCGGGCGAGCAGTACTTC.